A selection of T cell receptor beta chains follows, all from one sample in a study of T cells in Graves' hyperthyroidism and ophthalmopathy. MiXCR was run by TCRdb on the multiplex PCR reads, yielding one entry per CDR3 protein. The sample contains some 650,000 distinct CDR3 sequences, roughly a sixth of which appear only once. The sample comprised blood. The source is a middle-aged woman with Graves' ophthalmopathy. Each CDR3 is given with its conserved first and last residue.

CDR3aa	len	v_gene	j_gene
CASRRGGGASATTSGNTIYF	20	TRBV12-3/TRBV12-4	TRBJ1-3
CASTPGTGQEKLFF	14	TRBV2	TRBJ1-4
CASSGQFVSSEKLFF	15	TRBV2	TRBJ1-4
CSARDREMNTEAFF	14	TRBV20-1	TRBJ1-1
CASSEWQGLGNNEQFF	16	TRBV6-1	TRBJ2-1
CATNPWGANTGELFF	15	TRBV12-3/TRBV12-4	TRBJ2-2
CASSEAPGNYGYTF	14	TRBV2	TRBJ1-2
CASSTQNTDTQYF	13	TRBV19	TRBJ2-3
CATSIQGTDTQYF	13	TRBV15	TRBJ2-3
CASRILRGSYNSPLHF	16	TRBV6-1	TRBJ1-6
CASSTGNSNQPQHF	14	TRBV18	TRBJ1-5
CAISEAGTSTDTQYF	15	TRBV10-3	TRBJ2-3
CASSEGVGGKLFF	13	TRBV18	TRBJ1-4
CASTRTSGSGVTDTQYF	17	TRBV27	TRBJ2-3
CASNPIRHGPGGAPYSNQPQHF	22	TRBV25-1	TRBJ1-5
CASSQDYTHTEAFF	14	TRBV4-1	TRBJ1-1
CATSRDLAGAGEQYF	15	TRBV15	TRBJ2-7
CASSFYSGTSGSPGANVLTF	20	TRBV27	TRBJ2-6
CSVVKGDTQYF	11	TRBV29-1	TRBJ2-3
CASSGTSAETQYF	13	TRBV5-1	TRBJ2-5
CASSSMGVAGIYNEQFF	17	TRBV7-9	TRBJ2-1